Each of the 7 T cell receptor beta chains below was sequenced from the same sample in a study of T cells in Graves' hyperthyroidism and ophthalmopathy. Amplification of TCR beta CDR3 regions used RNA as the template. The study used the HTBI primer set for a first-round RT-PCR of the TCR CDR3. MiXCR, applied by TCRdb to the multiplex PCR reads, yields one record per CDR3 protein. Of 450,000 to 700,000 distinct CDR3 sequences in the sample, 46% were seen once. The sequenced sample was peripheral blood or thyroid tissue (not recorded which). The receptors were gathered from a young woman with Graves' hyperthyroidism.

With respect to this clonotype: A junction boundary mismatches the germline segment, possibly from a read error. The chain has TRBV4-1 and TRBJ1-2; possibly TRBD1 for D (6 bases). This CDR3 is built from 19 residues. The V gene's germline CDR1 is MGHRA and CDR2 YSYEKL. The CDR3, as DNA: TGTGCCAGCAGCCAAGAGACAGGCGGTTTGGTAGCCCCTAACTATGGCTACACCTTC. It translates to CASSQETGGLVAPNYGYTF.

This clonotype was seen just once. The chain joins TRBV12-5 to TRBJ2-7; no clear D. In germline, CDR1 is LGHNT, CDR2 FRNRAP. CDR3 size: 13 residues. Written as DNA, the CDR3 is TGTGCCAGCAGCTCCACAGTTAGGTTGACGCAGTACTTC. Residues: CASSSTVRLTQYF. The whole variable domain, filled in from reference TRBV12-5 and TRBJ2-7, reads DARVTQTPRHKVTEMGQEVTMRCQPILGHNTVFWYRQTMMQGLELLAYFRNRAPLDDSGMPKDRFSAEMPDATLATLKIQPSEPRDSAVYFCASSSTVRLTQYFGPGTRLTVT.

As for this clonotype: One end of the junction fails to match germline, which may point to a read error. The chain combines TRBV15 with TRBJ2-6, with D perhaps matching TRBD1 (5 bases). The CDR3 spans 16 residues. Germline CDR1 LNHNV, CDR2 YYDKDF (reference sequence). This CDR3 reads CATSREAGSGANVLTF. CDR3 coding DNA: TGTGCCACCAGCCGAGAGGCAGGGTCTGGGGCCAACGTCCTGACTTTC.

This clonotype has at least ten counts. The CDR3 nucleotides are TGTGCCAGTCTCGAAGGTGGGGGAAGCTACGAGCAGTACTTC. It encodes CASLEGGGSYEQYF. The chain has TRBV2 and TRBJ2-7, with D perhaps being TRBD1 or TRBD2 (5 bases each). There are 14 residues in the CDR3. The V gene lost 9 bases and the J gene lost 3 bases, with 18 bases spanning the gap. Germline V lookup: CDR1 SNHLY, CDR2 FYNNEI.

This clonotype was counted once. The CDR3 region is CSANGLAGGEGYEQYF. Here the CDR3 DNA reads TGCAGTGCTAACGGACTAGCGGGGGGGGAAGGCTACGAGCAGTACTTC. The J gene is TRBJ2-7, the V gene TRBV20-1, with 15 nucleotides matching TRBD2. The ends lost 4 bases at V and 3 bases at J; junction bases unmatched: 7. This CDR3 spans 16 amino acids. Germline V gene sequence: CDR1 DFQATT, CDR2 SNEGSKA (reference sequence).

This clonotype was found many times. The chain uses TRBV13 and TRBJ2-7; D gene unclear. In germline, CDR1 is PRHDT, CDR2 FYEKMQ (reference sequence). The CDR3 runs to 13 residues. V lost 2 bases and J lost 0, with 5 bases in between. The CDR3 nucleotides are TGTGCCAGCAGCTTACAGACCTCCTACGAGCAGTACTTC. The encoded protein is CASSLQTSYEQYF.

This sequence joins TRBV2 and TRBJ2-7, with D possibly being TRBD1 (5 bases). The J call may be in error: the DNA end matches TRBJ2-1 better. The CDR3 is made up of 11 amino acids. Germline CDR1 and CDR2: SNHLY and FYNNEI. In nucleotides, the CDR3 is TGTGCCAGCCTGACAGTCAATGAGCAGTTCTTC. This encodes CASLTVNEQFF.